This TCR beta chain derives from a study of T cell changes during pregnancy in multiple sclerosis. Produced via immunoSEQ multiplex PCR; TCRdb's table is partial and in-frame only. This sample has about 55,000 clones, with roughly 93% found just once. CDR3 size: 15 residues. Trimming took 4 bases from V and 5 from J, leaving 19 bases between them. CDR1 and CDR2 from the germline V gene are SGHNT and YYREEE (reference sequence). This sequence was found in a female donor with multiple sclerosis, enrolled in a pregnancy study. This material consisted of CD8+ T cells from peripheral blood mononuclear cells, taken in the second trimester of pregnancy. The chain has TRBV5-4 and TRBJ2-7; no reliable D call. The CDR3 loop reads CASSLFGRNKDEQYF. DNA of the CDR3: TGTGCCAGCAGCCTCTTTGGCCGAAATAAAGACGAGCAGTACTTC. The full variable domain, completed using reference TRBV5-4 and TRBJ2-7, is ETGVTQSPTHLIKTRGQQVTLRCSSQSGHNTVSWYQQALGQGPQFIFQYYREEENGRGNFPPRFSGLQFPNYSSELNVNALELDDSALYLCASSLFGRNKDEQYFGPGTRLTVT.